Following are 16 T cell receptor beta chains from one sample sequenced in a study of T cell responses to AZD1222 COVID-19 vaccine. Profiling relied on immunoSEQ multiplex PCR, and the TCRdb table lists in-frame clones only, not all of them. This table has approximately 140,000 clones, more than 85% appearing once. Sequencing was performed on peripheral blood, taken on day 0 of AZD1222 vaccination. Receptors were obtained from an adult in good health.

The CDR3 region has the DNA TGTGCCAGCAGCGGGAAGGGGGCGCGGGGGGACGGCTACACCTTC. Amino acid sequence: CASSGKGARGDGYTF. The rearrangement links TRBV5-4 to TRBJ1-2; 7 bases line up with TRBD1. V lost 4 bases, J lost 8 bases, and 14 bases stayed unmatched. Germline assignment: CDR1 SGHNT and CDR2 YYREEE (reference sequence). This CDR3 is 15 amino acids long. The entire variable domain, with the rest obtained from reference TRBV5-4 and TRBJ1-2, is as follows: ETGVTQSPTHLIKTRGQQVTLRCSSQSGHNTVSWYQQALGQGPQFIFQYYREEENGRGNFPPRFSGLQFPNYSSELNVNALELDDSALYLCASSGKGARGDGYTFGSGTRLTVV.

The genes are TRBV9 and TRBJ2-1, with D perhaps matching TRBD2 (6 bases). Per the germline V gene, CDR1 is SGDLS and CDR2 is YYNGEE. V was pared by 1 base and J by 6 bases, with 11 bases between. CDR3 length: 14 residues. CDR3: CASSVNGGTNEQFF. CDR3 nucleotides: TGTGCCAGCAGCGTAAACGGGGGAACCAATGAGCAGTTCTTC.

V usage is TRBV30 and J usage is TRBJ2-7, with a possible D match to TRBD1 (5 bases). V was clipped by 4 bases and J by 4 bases, with 14 bases between them. CDR1 is GTSNPN, CDR2 SVGIG, per germline (reference sequence). CDR3 size: 13 residues. Here the CDR3 DNA reads TGTGCCTGGACACGACAGTACCAATACGAGCAGTACTTC. Protein: CAWTRQYQYEQYF. Supplemented by reference TRBV30 and TRBJ2-7, the full variable domain reads SQTIHQWPATLVQPVGSPLSLECTVEGTSNPNLYWYRQAAGRGLQLLFYSVGIGQISSEVPQNLSASRPQDRQFILSSKKLLLSDSGFYLCAWTRQYQYEQYFGPGTRLTVT.

The chain employs TRBV7-2 and TRBJ1-6; D gene unclear. The CDR3 has 17 residues. Germline lookup yields CDR1 SGHTA and CDR2 FQGNSA. Deletions cut 2 bases from V and 0 bases from J, with 11 bases between. In DNA form, the CDR3 reads TGTGCCAGCAGCTTACAGGTCCAGAGCTCCTATAATTCACCCCTCCACTTT. Its protein product is CASSLQVQSSYNSPLHF.

The chain couples TRBV24-1 to TRBJ1-4; a weak D match, TRBD1 (6 bases). There are 13 residues in the CDR3. Germline CDR1 KGHDR, CDR2 SFDVKD. CDR3 loop: CAVSRGANEKLFF. The CDR3 DNA is TGTGCTGTGTCCAGGGGAGCTAATGAAAAACTGTTTTTT.

This sequence joins TRBV19 and TRBJ1-1; D gene uncertain. This CDR3 region has 15 residues. V shed 8 bases and J shed 0 bases, with 16 bases lying between them. Germline V lookup: CDR1 LNHDA, CDR2 SQIVND (reference sequence). In DNA form, the CDR3 reads TGTGCCAGTGGTAAGACCCACGGAATGAACACTGAAGCTTTCTTT. Amino acid sequence: CASGKTHGMNTEAFF. Supplemented by reference TRBV19 and TRBJ1-1, the full variable domain reads DGGITQSPKYLFRKEGQNVTLSCEQNLNHDAMYWYRQDPGQGLRLIYYSQIVNDFQKGDIAEGYSVSREKKESFPLTVTSAQKNPTAFYLCASGKTHGMNTEAFFGQGTRLTVV.

This chain joins TRBV4-3 and TRBJ1-1; D is uncertain. The CDR3 consists of 13 residues. In germline, CDR1 is LGHNA, CDR2 YSLEER. Trimming shortened V by 5 bases and J by 0 bases, and 7 bases separated the two germline ends. In DNA, the CDR3 is TGCGCCAGCAGCGCCCAAATGAACACTGAAGCTTTCTTT. The encoded protein is CASSAQMNTEAFF.

CDR3 region: CASSVSPSGGAYEQYF. In DNA form, the CDR3 reads TGTGCCAGCAGCGTGTCCCCTAGCGGGGGGGCCTACGAGCAGTACTTC. The rearrangement uses TRBV9 and TRBJ2-7; 12 nucleotides line up with TRBD2. In germline, CDR1 is SGDLS, CDR2 YYNGEE. The CDR3 length is 16 residues. Unmatched junction bases numbered 5, after V lost 2 bases and J lost 2 bases.

The V gene is TRBV19, the J gene TRBJ1-4, with 10 bases aligning to TRBD1. The CDR3 has 16 residues. Unmatched junction bases numbered 7, after V lost 6 bases and J lost 3 bases. Per germline, CDR1 LNHDA and CDR2 SQIVND (reference sequence). The CDR3 protein is CASSRPGQGSNEKLFF. CDR3 nucleotide sequence: TGTGCCAGTAGCCGACCGGGACAGGGGTCTAATGAAAAACTGTTTTTT. Combining the CDR3 with reference TRBV19 and TRBJ1-4 gives the whole variable domain DGGITQSPKYLFRKEGQNVTLSCEQNLNHDAMYWYRQDPGQGLRLIYYSQIVNDFQKGDIAEGYSVSREKKESFPLTVTSAQKNPTAFYLCASSRPGQGSNEKLFFGSGTQLSVL.

DNA of the CDR3: TGTGCCAGTAGCCTGGGGACAGGGGGGTCAGGAGGGGAGCTGTTTTTT. Translating gives CASSLGTGGSGGELFF. The J gene is TRBJ2-2, the V gene TRBV19, with 11 bases lining up with TRBD1. J gave up 8 bases and V 6 bases, and 11 bases lay outside the gene matches. The CDR3 runs to 16 residues. Germline V CDR1 and CDR2: LNHDA, SQIVND (reference sequence).

This chain uses TRBV6-4 with TRBJ1-3; 7 bases line up with TRBD1. Germline V gene data show CDR1 as MRHNA and CDR2 as SNTAGT. The CDR3 totals 15 residues. After removal of 5 bases from V and 2 bases from J, the junction contained 6 bases not matched to a gene. The CDR3 reads CASSRQGVAGNTIYF. CDR3 nucleotide sequence: TGTGCCAGCAGTCGACAGGGAGTGGCTGGAAACACCATATATTTT.

V usage is TRBV7-2 and J usage is TRBJ2-1; TRBD2 is a possible D gene (7 bases). Between the trimmed V and J ends, which lost 0 bases and 8 bases, there was a span of 17 bases. The CDR3 runs 16 residues. Germline V CDR1 and CDR2: SGHTA, FQGNSA. The CDR3 nucleotides read TGTGCCAGCAGCTTAGCACTTGGGGGGGGGCTCGATGAGCAGTTCTTC. Its translation is CASSLALGGGLDEQFF.

In this sample, this clone turned up once. The rearrangement joins TRBV5-1 to TRBJ2-7; 7 bases align to TRBD2. Germline-derived CDR1 and CDR2 are SGHRS and YFSETQ. The length of the CDR3 is 16 residues. The ends lost 3 bases at V and 2 bases at J; junction bases unmatched: 11. CDR3 nucleotides: TGCGCCAGCAGCTATTCCCGGGGAGGGCTTCCCTACGAGCAGTACTTC. Translating gives CASSYSRGGLPYEQYF.

The genes are TRBV7-9 and TRBJ1-2, with D uncertain. Germline V gives CDR1 SEHNR, CDR2 FQNEAQ (reference sequence). Trimming stripped 1 base from V and 12 bases from J, with 18 bases between. CDR3 length: 14 amino acids. CDR3 in amino acids: CASSLDLQTSFNTF. The CDR3 DNA reads TGTGCCAGCAGCTTAGATCTACAGACTTCCTTCAACACCTTC. Looking up the rest from reference TRBV7-9 and TRBJ1-2 gives the full variable domain: DTGVSQNPRHKITKRGQNVTFRCDPISEHNRLYWYRQTLGQGPEFLTYFQNEAQLEKSRLLSDRFSAERPKGSFSTLEIQRTEQGDSAMYLCASSLDLQTSFNTFGSGTRLTVV.

The J gene is TRBJ2-7, the V gene TRBV29-1; 8 bases fit TRBD1. The CDR3 runs 14 residues. The J segment lost 2 bases and the V segment lost 2 bases, leaving 5 bases of the junction unmatched. Germline lookup yields CDR1 SQVTM and CDR2 ANQGSEA. The CDR3 loop reads CSVEMARGPYEQYF. In DNA form, the CDR3 reads TGCAGCGTTGAAATGGCCAGGGGGCCCTACGAGCAGTACTTC.

This rearrangement joins TRBV5-4 to TRBJ2-2; unclear D gene. The germline V gene encodes CDR1 SGHNT and CDR2 YYREEE (reference sequence). The CDR3 is 16 residues long. Trimming stripped 0 bases from V and 5 bases from J, with 14 bases between. The DNA for the CDR3 is TGTGCCAGCAGCTTGGCCGTTGGATTGCGTACCGGGGAGCTGTTTTTT. This translates into CASSLAVGLRTGELFF.